This is a list of T cell receptor beta chains from one sample in a study of regulatory T cells in long-lasting Graves disease. TCRdb reanalysed the multiplex PCR reads using MiXCR and keeps one entry per CDR3 protein. Here the sample spans a few hundred thousand distinct CDR3 sequences, 23% being singletons. The starting material was peripheral blood mononuclear cells (PBMCs), obtained when the disease was refractory, from a patient treated with antithyroid drugs. These receptor sequences come from a female donor with Graves disease. The CDR3 runs from the conserved cysteine through the conserved F or W.

v_call cdr3_aa
TRBV5-6 CASSLFSGNTIYF
TRBV20-1 CSVDREDYEQYF
TRBV5-1 CASSPGGAGDHNEQFF
TRBV7-9 CASSFRLAGVVEQYF
TRBV12-3/TRBV12-4 CASRRRTSGSYEQYF
TRBV13 CASSHSGSSYEQYF
TRBV30 CAWNPGTSDYNEQFF
TRBV15 CATSRGPTIDEQYF
TRBV12-3/TRBV12-4 CASSLGQGPEAFF
TRBV15 CATSRVGVSWGGNSPLHF
TRBV2 CASGNRAGQYF
TRBV18 CASSTGTGGIFTEAFF
TRBV6-9 CASSWLSHSNQPQHF
TRBV7-2 CASSLHPLDTEAFF
TRBV29-1 CSARDIDTGELFF
TRBV13 CASRMAGKNIQYF
TRBV5-1 CASSLDGGTTGELFF
TRBV7-2 CASSSGRGWGGYTF
TRBV28 CARKPGQARTDTQYF
TRBV19 CASSIGLAGAAETQYF
TRBV20-1 CCASRDAPSEQYF
TRBV29-1 CSVEARGRRYTEAFF
TRBV4-1 CASSQGPAPNTEAFF
TRBV20-1 CSARDRGSASYEQYF
TRBV29-1 CSVVESGTGGSKLFF
TRBV28 CASSMTQTGNTEAFF
TRBV5-1 CASSLQGEVYEQYF
TRBV12-3/TRBV12-4 CASRSTGTGGEKLFF
TRBV7-2 CASSLESYTGQPQHF
TRBV7-8 CASSFGQGIIKAQYF